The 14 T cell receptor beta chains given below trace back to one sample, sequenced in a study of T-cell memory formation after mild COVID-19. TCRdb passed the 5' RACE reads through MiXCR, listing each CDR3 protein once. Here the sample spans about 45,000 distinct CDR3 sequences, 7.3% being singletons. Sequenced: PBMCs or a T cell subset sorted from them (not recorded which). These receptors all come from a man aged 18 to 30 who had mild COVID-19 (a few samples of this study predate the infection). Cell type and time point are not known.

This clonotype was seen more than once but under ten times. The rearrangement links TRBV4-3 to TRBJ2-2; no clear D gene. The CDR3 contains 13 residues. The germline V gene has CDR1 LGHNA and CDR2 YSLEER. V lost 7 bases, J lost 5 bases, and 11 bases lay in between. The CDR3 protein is CASNPRGTGELFF. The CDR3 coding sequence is TGCGCCAGCAACCCACGAGGTACCGGGGAGCTGTTTTTT.

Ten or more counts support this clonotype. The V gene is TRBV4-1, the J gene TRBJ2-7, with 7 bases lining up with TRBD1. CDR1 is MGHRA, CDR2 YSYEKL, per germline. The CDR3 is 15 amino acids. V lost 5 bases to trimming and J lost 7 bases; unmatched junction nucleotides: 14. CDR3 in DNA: TGCGCCAGCAGCGGGTCGACAGGGCGACGAGGGGAGCAGTACGTC. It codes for CASSGSTGRRGEQYV.

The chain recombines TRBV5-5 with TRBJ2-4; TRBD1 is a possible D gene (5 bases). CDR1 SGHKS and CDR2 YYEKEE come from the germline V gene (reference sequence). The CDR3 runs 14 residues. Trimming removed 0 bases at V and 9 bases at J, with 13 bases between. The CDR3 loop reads CASSLEVDNSIQYF. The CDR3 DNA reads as TGTGCCAGCAGCTTGGAGGTGGACAACTCCATTCAGTACTTC.

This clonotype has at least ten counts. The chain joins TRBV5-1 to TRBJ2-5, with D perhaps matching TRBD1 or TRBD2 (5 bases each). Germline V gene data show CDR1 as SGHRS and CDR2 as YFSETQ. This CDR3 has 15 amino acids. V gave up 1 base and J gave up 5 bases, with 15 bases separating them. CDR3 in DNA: TGCGCCAGCAGCTTGTGGACGGGTCGGGACGAGACCCAGTACTTC. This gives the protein CASSLWTGRDETQYF.

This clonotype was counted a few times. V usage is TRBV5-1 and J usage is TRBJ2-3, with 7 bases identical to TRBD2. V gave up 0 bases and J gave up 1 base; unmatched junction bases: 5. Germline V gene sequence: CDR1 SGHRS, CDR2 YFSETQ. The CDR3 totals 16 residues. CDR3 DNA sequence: TGCGCCAGCAGCTTGGTTGTGGCGGGGGGCACAGATACGCAGTATTTT. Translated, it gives CASSLVVAGGTDTQYF.

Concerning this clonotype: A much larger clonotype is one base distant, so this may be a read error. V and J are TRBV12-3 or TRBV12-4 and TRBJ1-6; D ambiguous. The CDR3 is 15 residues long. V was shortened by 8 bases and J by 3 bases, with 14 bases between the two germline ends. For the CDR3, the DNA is TGTGCCAGCTGCCCGGGTAGACACTATAATTCACCCCTCCACTTT. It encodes CASCPGRHYNSPLHF.

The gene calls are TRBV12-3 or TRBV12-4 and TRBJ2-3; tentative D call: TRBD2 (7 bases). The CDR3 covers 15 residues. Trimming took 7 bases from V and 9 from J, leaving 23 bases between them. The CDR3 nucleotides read TGTGCCAGCACTCAATTGGCGGGGGCCTCATGGACGCAGTATTTT. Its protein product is CASTQLAGASWTQYF.

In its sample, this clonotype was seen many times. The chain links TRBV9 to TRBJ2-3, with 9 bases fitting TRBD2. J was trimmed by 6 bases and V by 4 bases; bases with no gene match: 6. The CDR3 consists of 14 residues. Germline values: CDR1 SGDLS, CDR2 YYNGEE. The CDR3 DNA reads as TGTGCCAGCAGCCCTCGGACTAGCGTGGATACGCAGTATTTT. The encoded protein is CASSPRTSVDTQYF.

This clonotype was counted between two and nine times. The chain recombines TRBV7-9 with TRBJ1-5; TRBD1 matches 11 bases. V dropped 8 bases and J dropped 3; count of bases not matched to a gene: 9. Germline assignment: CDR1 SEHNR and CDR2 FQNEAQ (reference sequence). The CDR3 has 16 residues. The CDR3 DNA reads TGTGCCAGCGGACTATGGACAGGGGGCCCCAATCAGCCCCAGCATTTT. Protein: CASGLWTGGPNQPQHF.

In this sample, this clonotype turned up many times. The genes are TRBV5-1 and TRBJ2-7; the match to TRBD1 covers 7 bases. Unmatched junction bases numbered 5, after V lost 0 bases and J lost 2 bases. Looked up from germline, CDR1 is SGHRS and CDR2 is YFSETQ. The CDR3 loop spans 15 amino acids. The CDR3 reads CASSLGRTGPYEQYF. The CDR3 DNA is TGCGCCAGCAGCTTGGGCCGGACAGGTCCCTACGAGCAGTACTTC. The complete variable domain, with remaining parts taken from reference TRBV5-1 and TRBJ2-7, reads KAGVTQTPRYLIKTRGQQVTLSCSPISGHRSVSWYQQTPGQGLQFLFEYFSETQRNKGNFPGRFSGRQFSNSRSEMNVSTLELGDSALYLCASSLGRTGPYEQYFGPGTRLTVT.

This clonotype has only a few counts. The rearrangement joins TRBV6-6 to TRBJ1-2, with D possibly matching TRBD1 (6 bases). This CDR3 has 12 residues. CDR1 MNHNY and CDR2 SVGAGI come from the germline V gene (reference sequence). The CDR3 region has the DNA TGTGGGGGGGGCAGGCCGGGCTATGGCTACACCTTC. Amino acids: CGGGRPGYGYTF.

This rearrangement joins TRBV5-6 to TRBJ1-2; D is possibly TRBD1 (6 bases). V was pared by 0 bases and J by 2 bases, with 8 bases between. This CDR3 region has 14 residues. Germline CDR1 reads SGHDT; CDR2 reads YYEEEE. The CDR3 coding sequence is TGTGCCAGCAGCTTGGTCCAGGGGAACTATGGCTACACCTTC. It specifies CASSLVQGNYGYTF.

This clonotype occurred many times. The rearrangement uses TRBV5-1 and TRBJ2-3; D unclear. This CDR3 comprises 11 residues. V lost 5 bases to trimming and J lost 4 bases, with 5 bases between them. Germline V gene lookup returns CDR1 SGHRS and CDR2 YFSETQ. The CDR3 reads CASRQADTQYF. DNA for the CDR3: TGCGCCAGCAGGCAAGCAGATACGCAGTATTTT.

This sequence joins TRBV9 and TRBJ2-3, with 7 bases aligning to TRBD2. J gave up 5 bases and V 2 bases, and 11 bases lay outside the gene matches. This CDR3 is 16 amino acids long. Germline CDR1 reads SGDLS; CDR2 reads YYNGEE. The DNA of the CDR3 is TGTGCCAGCAGCGTCCAAGGCGCGGGGAGGGGAGATACGCAGTATTTT. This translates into CASSVQGAGRGDTQYF.